Listed here are 9 T cell receptor beta chains from one sample, sequenced in a study of cytomegalovirus exposure and HLA in healthy donors. PCR involved 60 Vbeta and 13 Jbeta primers. Produced via immunoSEQ multiplex PCR; TCRdb's table is partial and in-frame only. The sample lists fewer than 150,000 clones, about four fifths occurring once. The material sequenced was PBMCs. These receptors all come from a female donor in good health and CMV-seropositive.

This sequence joins TRBV30 and TRBJ2-7; 8 nucleotides align to TRBD1. The V and J ends lost 2 bases and 5 bases, in that order; junction bases with no gene match: 8. This CDR3 has 14 amino acids. From germline, CDR1 is GTSNPN and CDR2 SVGIG (reference sequence). The CDR3 reads CAWSSGGPRNEQYF. The CDR3 region has the DNA TGTGCCTGGAGTTCAGGGGGCCCTCGAAACGAGCAGTACTTC.

This clone turned up a few times. The chain uses TRBV5-1 and TRBJ2-7; D perhaps matches TRBD2 (6 bases). Germline values: CDR1 SGHRS, CDR2 YFSETQ. The CDR3 sequence is 15 residues long. Deletions cut 1 base from V and 3 bases from J, with 14 bases between. The CDR3 DNA sequence: TGCGCCAGCAGCTTGTATCAGGTGGGGGGCTACGAGCAGTACTTC. Translated, it gives CASSLYQVGGYEQYF. The full variable domain, its missing parts supplied by reference TRBV5-1 and TRBJ2-7, is KAGVTQTPRYLIKTRGQQVTLSCSPISGHRSVSWYQQTPGQGLQFLFEYFSETQRNKGNFPGRFSGRQFSNSRSEMNVSTLELGDSALYLCASSLYQVGGYEQYFGPGTRLTVT.

The V call is TRBV7-9, the J call TRBJ1-6; D call uncertain. The V and J ends lost 5 bases and 7 bases respectively, with 9 bases between them. Looked up from germline, CDR1 is SEHNR and CDR2 is FQNEAQ (reference sequence). This CDR3 comprises 13 residues. The CDR3 sequence is CASSLAENSPLHF. In DNA form, the CDR3 reads TGTGCCAGCAGCCTGGCCGAAAATTCACCCCTCCACTTT.

In this sample, this clone turned up a few times. The chain has TRBV4-1 and TRBJ1-1; unclear D gene. Trimming cost V 1 base and J 4 bases, with 10 bases left between them. Per germline, CDR1 MGHRA and CDR2 YSYEKL. The CDR3 runs to 14 residues. CDR3 sequence (DNA): TGCGCCAGCAGCCAAGTTCTGGTTAGCACTGAAGCTTTCTTT. Amino acid sequence: CASSQVLVSTEAFF.

The chain links TRBV7-8 to TRBJ1-1, with D possibly being TRBD1 (5 bases). The CDR3 covers 14 residues. Germline values: CDR1 SGHVS, CDR2 FQNEAQ. V gave up 3 bases and J gave up 1 base, with 9 bases separating them. CDR3: CASSFGHWNTEAFF. The CDR3 region has the DNA TGTGCCAGCAGCTTCGGACATTGGAACACTGAAGCTTTCTTT.

The rearrangement joins TRBV2 to TRBJ2-3; the match to TRBD2 covers 7 bases. Germline V gene data show CDR1 as SNHLY and CDR2 as FYNNEI. The CDR3 has 15 residues. After removal of 6 bases from V and 1 base from J, the junction contained 7 bases not matched to a gene. DNA for the CDR3: TGTGCCAGCAGGCTGACTAGCCTTGGCACAGATACGCAGTATTTT. Its translation: CASRLTSLGTDTQYF.

V and J are TRBV5-1 and TRBJ1-4; D not resolved. The CDR3 is 14 amino acids. CDR1 is SGHRS and CDR2 is YFSETQ in the germline V gene. Trimming took off 0 bases at V and 6 bases at J, with 9 bases between the two ends. The CDR3 here is CASSLGRSDEKLFF. In nucleotides, the CDR3 is TGCGCCAGCAGCTTGGGACGGAGCGATGAAAAACTGTTTTTT. The full variable domain, completed using reference TRBV5-1 and TRBJ1-4, is KAGVTQTPRYLIKTRGQQVTLSCSPISGHRSVSWYQQTPGQGLQFLFEYFSETQRNKGNFPGRFSGRQFSNSRSEMNVSTLELGDSALYLCASSLGRSDEKLFFGSGTQLSVL.

The genes are TRBV2 and TRBJ1-3; D unclear. Between the trimmed V and J ends, which lost 3 bases and 4 bases, there was a span of 22 bases. The CDR3 totals 18 residues. Germline CDR1 reads SNHLY; CDR2 reads FYNNEI. The DNA of the CDR3 is TGTGCCAGCAGTGAGGGCTTGAGACTACTTCAGGCGGGAAACACCATATATTTT. It encodes CASSEGLRLLQAGNTIYF.

The V and J genes are TRBV7-2 and TRBJ1-2; 8 nucleotides align to TRBD1. The J segment lost 4 bases and the V segment lost 1 base, leaving 5 bases of the junction unmatched. The germline V gene encodes CDR1 SGHTA and CDR2 FQGNSA. This CDR3 comprises 15 residues. CDR3: CASSLGQQGVYGYTF. The CDR3 region has the DNA TGTGCCAGCAGCTTAGGACAACAGGGGGTCTATGGCTACACCTTC.